This T cell receptor beta chain originates from a study of T cells expressing NK-cell markers. As concerns this clonotype: The antigen is undetermined.

Germline V lookup: CDR1 SGDLS, CDR2 YYNGEE. The CDR3 extends over 12 amino acids. Study observations and caveats: NKG2C+ dominant clonotypes from over 5 donors made up about 1.0-7.5% of CD8+ T cells.

TCRdb reworked the 5' RACE reads into one entry per CDR3 protein, no DNA. This table holds 500,000 to 600,000 distinct CDR3 sequences. The chain has TRBV9 and TRBJ2-2. The TCR was taken from a man between 18 and 29 years old in good health. What was sequenced was blood T cells: a sorted CD56 or NKG2C T cell subset, CD4+ or CD8+ T cells, or bulk PBMC T cells (not recorded which). This CDR3 reads CASSVGSRQLFF.